Sequencing of this TCR beta chain was carried out in a study of cytomegalovirus exposure and HLA in healthy donors. Germline V CDR1 and CDR2: WSHSY, SAAADI. The CDR3 has 12 residues. V was cut by 1 base and J by 5 bases, with 5 bases left in between. The primer mix had 60 Vbeta and 13 Jbeta primers. Some clones are missing from TCRdb's copy, which holds only in-frame ones; the method was immunoSEQ multiplex PCR. The sample lists about 59,000 clones, about 80% occurring once. This sequence originates from a woman aged 40 to 50 in good health and CMV-seronegative. Sample: PBMCs. This rearrangement joins TRBV10-2 to TRBJ1-1; D gene uncertain. CDR3 sequence: CASSELRTEAFF. CDR3 nucleotides: TGCGCCAGCAGTGAGTTGCGTACTGAAGCTTTCTTT.